The clone carrying this T cell receptor beta chain was found many times. Its matching antigen is unknown. The CDR3 runs to 13 residues. Germline V gives CDR1 LNHNV, CDR2 YYDKDF (reference sequence). J gave up 4 bases and V 0 bases, and 0 bases lay outside the gene matches. The data were taken from a study of prognosis after radiotherapy for stage I lung cancer. Background on the study: Participants consisted of stage I non-small cell lung cancer patients, who were enrolled between April 2018 and January 2019. Radiotherapy: SBRT, 3 to 5 fractions, biologically effective dose at least 100 Gy. Medical inoperability was the status assigned to all non-small cell lung cancer patients. Whole-study findings and limits: Among expanded TCR clones, tumor specificity was not determined.

Two rounds of multiplex PCR amplified TCR beta CDR3 from genomic DNA. The authors ran first-round PCR with primers specific to each TRBV and TRBJ gene. TCRdb re-called the multiplex PCR reads with MiXCR, one entry per CDR3 protein. The sample contains about 21,000 distinct CDR3 sequences, roughly 44% of which appear only once. The V call is TRBV15, the J call TRBJ2-7; 7 nucleotides match TRBD2. Source: PBMCs, taken before or after stereotactic body radiation therapy (not recorded which). This TCR was recovered from a donor over 45 with non-small cell lung cancer. DNA for the CDR3: TGTGCCACCAGCAGAGAGCGGGAGTACGAGCAGTACTTC. Translating gives CATSREREYEQYF.